This T cell receptor beta chain was sequenced during a study of shared clonotypes between healthy human individuals. Overall study: Three plates were used per donor for CD4 naive, three for CD4 memory, two for CD8 naive and one for CD8 memory.

The sample holds one count of this clone. In the original analysis: ImmunoSEQ output held junction-only sequences without quality scores, so filtering differed. The data were produced by immunoSEQ multiplex PCR, yet TCRdb's version contains in-frame clones alone and is incomplete. The DNA gave D and trimming, while V, J and clone size come from that table. The data contain under 2,000,000 clones, just under 95% of them seen just once; the ten biggest clones take up 1.2%. Terminally differentiated effector memory CD45RA+ cells were excluded from the naive CD8 cells, which were CD45RO-negative and positively selected for CCR7. This TCR came from a man younger than 35 in good health. Sequencing was carried out using naive CD8+ T cells sorted from blood.

The CDR3 here is CASSDQGAMDGYTF. In nucleotides, the CDR3 is TGTGCCAGTAGTGATCAGGGGGCGATGGATGGCTACACCTTC. The rearrangement links TRBV19 to TRBJ1-2; 8 positions agree with TRBD1. Germline CDR1 reads LNHDA; CDR2 reads SQIVND (reference sequence). Trimming cost V 5 bases and J 6 bases; bases outside gene matches: 8. The CDR3 has 14 residues.